This record looks at one T cell receptor beta chain sequence and its context. Its matching antigen is unknown. TCRdb keeps only in-frame clones here, not all; method: immunoSEQ multiplex PCR. The sample records about 31,000 clones, roughly nine tenths being singletons. These data are taken from a study of T cells in pancreatic ductal adenocarcinoma. CDR1 is SGHTA, CDR2 FQGNSA, per germline. This CDR3 is built from 14 residues. Trimming took 3 bases from V and 4 from J, leaving 11 bases between them. The study's findings and limits: Tumor samples had fewer productive templates and approximately 8.8-fold fewer unique clonotypes than blood.

The selected patients with pancreatic ductal adenocarcinoma had surgery but no neoadjuvant therapy. The chain recombines TRBV7-2 with TRBJ2-3, with D tentatively TRBD2 (6 bases). Sequencing was carried out using PBMCs. The TCR originated in a human donor with pancreatic ductal adenocarcinoma. The chain's CDR3 is CASSLGLASDTQYF. DNA of the CDR3: TGTGCCAGCAGCTTGGGTCTAGCGTCAGATACGCAGTATTTT.